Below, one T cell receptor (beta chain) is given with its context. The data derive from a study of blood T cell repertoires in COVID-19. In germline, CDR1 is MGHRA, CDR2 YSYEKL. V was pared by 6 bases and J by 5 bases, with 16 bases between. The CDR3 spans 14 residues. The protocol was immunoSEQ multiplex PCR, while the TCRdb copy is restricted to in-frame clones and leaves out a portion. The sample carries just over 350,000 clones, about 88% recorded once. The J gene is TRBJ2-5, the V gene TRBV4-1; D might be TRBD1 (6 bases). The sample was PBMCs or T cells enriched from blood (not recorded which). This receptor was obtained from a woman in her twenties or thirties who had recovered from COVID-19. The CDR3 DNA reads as TGCGCCAGCAGTTCCGACGGGCAGGGGGAGACCCAGTACTTC. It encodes CASSSDGQGETQYF.